The T cell receptor beta chain under discussion was sequenced for a study of cytomegalovirus exposure and HLA in healthy donors. Findings of the study overall: The study assumed roughly uniform donor sequencing depth for presence/absence analyses. Cytomegalovirus-associated TCR beta chains were listed, numbering roughly 150. Cytomegalovirus status, reportedly, was diagnosed with high specificity and sensitivity by the classifier.

The V and J ends lost 5 bases and 8 bases, in that order; junction bases with no gene match: 17. In germline, CDR1 is SGHDN, CDR2 FVKESK. The CDR3 loop spans 17 amino acids. This clone was picked up one time. Its antigen remains unknown. The study ran its PCR with 60 Vbeta and 13 Jbeta primers. Assay: immunoSEQ multiplex PCR; the TCRdb copy retains only in-frame clones and omits some. The sample yields under 120,000 clones, 55% to 75% seen once. The sample taken for sequencing was PBMCs. The clonotype was recovered from a man aged 25-40 years in good health and CMV-seropositive. The chain employs TRBV14 and TRBJ1-4, with 7 bases aligning to TRBD1. The CDR3 loop reads CASSAGTVASWWEKLFF. DNA of the CDR3: TGTGCCAGCAGCGCCGGGACAGTGGCGTCTTGGTGGGAAAAACTGTTTTTT. Supplemented by reference TRBV14 and TRBJ1-4, the full variable domain reads EAGVTQFPSHSVIEKGQTVTLRCDPISGHDNLYWYRRVMGKEIKFLLHFVKESKQDESGMPNNRFLAERTGGTYSTLKVQPAELEDSGVYFCASSAGTVASWWEKLFFGSGTQLSVL.